This T cell receptor beta chain stems from a study of T cells in Graves' hyperthyroidism and ophthalmopathy. The study, taken as a whole, reports: Expanded thyroid clonotypes (above 0.001) were mostly also found in blood. Ophthalmopathy was separated from stable hyperthyroidism by a 13 V-J model. The model identified upcoming ophthalmopathy a median approximately six months ahead of onset.

CDR1 and CDR2 (germline): WNHNN, SYGVQD (reference sequence). The CDR3 sequence is 14 residues long. Trimming left V 5 bases short and J 4 bases short, with 13 bases between. Those patients with uncontrolled infection, other autoimmune disease, pregnancy or lactation were excluded. Note on this clonotype: The antigen remains undetermined.

It was RNA transcripts that yielded the amplified TCR beta CDR3 regions. The HTBI set primed first-round TCR CDR3 RT-PCR. MiXCR, run by TCRdb on the multiplex PCR reads, gives a single entry per CDR3 protein. The sample lists 500,000 to 600,000 distinct CDR3 sequences, about 43% occurring once. V gene TRBV10-1 combines with J gene TRBJ2-3, with D tentatively TRBD2 (6 bases). Sequences were obtained from peripheral blood or thyroid tissue (not recorded which). The origin of this receptor is an adult woman with Graves' disease, either hyperthyroidism or ophthalmopathy (not recorded which). The CDR3 loop is CASSQTSLSDTQYF. The CDR3 DNA sequence: TGCGCCAGCAGTCAAACTAGCCTCTCAGATACGCAGTATTTT.